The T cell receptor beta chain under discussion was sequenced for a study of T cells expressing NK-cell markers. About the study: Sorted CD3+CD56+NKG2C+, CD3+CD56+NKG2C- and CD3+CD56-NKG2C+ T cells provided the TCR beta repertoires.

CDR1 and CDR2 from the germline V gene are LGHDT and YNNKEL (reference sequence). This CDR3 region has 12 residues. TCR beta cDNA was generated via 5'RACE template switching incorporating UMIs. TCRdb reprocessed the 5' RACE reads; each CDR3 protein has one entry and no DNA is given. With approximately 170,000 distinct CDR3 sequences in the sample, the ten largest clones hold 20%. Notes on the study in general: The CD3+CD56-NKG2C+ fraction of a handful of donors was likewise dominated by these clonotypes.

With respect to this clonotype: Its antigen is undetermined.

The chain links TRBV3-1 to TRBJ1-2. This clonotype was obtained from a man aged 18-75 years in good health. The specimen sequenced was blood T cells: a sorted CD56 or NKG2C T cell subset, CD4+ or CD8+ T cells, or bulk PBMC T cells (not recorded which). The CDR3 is CASSLKGYGYTF.